Detailed here is one T cell receptor (beta chain). This record belongs to a study of blood T cell repertoires in COVID-19. Turning to the study itself: The United States, Italy and Spain supplied acute and convalescent COVID-19 samples. From T cells, B-cell-depleted T cells, or PBMCs came the material, which was cDNA or gDNA.

From germline, CDR1 is SGDLS and CDR2 YYNGEE. V lost 0 bases and J lost 7, with 17 bases in between. CDR3 length: 17 residues. The protocol was immunoSEQ multiplex PCR, while the TCRdb copy is restricted to in-frame clones and leaves out a portion. The sample contains a few hundred thousand clones, about 90% of which appear only once. The material sequenced was peripheral blood. The rearrangement joins TRBV9 to TRBJ1-6; D is possibly TRBD1 (6 bases). This TCR derives from a woman in her thirties or forties with COVID-19, enrolled during active disease. CDR3 DNA: TGTGCCAGCAGCGTAGAACCGGGGGGGCGGGCAAATTCACCCCTCCACTTT. It codes for CASSVEPGGRANSPLHF.